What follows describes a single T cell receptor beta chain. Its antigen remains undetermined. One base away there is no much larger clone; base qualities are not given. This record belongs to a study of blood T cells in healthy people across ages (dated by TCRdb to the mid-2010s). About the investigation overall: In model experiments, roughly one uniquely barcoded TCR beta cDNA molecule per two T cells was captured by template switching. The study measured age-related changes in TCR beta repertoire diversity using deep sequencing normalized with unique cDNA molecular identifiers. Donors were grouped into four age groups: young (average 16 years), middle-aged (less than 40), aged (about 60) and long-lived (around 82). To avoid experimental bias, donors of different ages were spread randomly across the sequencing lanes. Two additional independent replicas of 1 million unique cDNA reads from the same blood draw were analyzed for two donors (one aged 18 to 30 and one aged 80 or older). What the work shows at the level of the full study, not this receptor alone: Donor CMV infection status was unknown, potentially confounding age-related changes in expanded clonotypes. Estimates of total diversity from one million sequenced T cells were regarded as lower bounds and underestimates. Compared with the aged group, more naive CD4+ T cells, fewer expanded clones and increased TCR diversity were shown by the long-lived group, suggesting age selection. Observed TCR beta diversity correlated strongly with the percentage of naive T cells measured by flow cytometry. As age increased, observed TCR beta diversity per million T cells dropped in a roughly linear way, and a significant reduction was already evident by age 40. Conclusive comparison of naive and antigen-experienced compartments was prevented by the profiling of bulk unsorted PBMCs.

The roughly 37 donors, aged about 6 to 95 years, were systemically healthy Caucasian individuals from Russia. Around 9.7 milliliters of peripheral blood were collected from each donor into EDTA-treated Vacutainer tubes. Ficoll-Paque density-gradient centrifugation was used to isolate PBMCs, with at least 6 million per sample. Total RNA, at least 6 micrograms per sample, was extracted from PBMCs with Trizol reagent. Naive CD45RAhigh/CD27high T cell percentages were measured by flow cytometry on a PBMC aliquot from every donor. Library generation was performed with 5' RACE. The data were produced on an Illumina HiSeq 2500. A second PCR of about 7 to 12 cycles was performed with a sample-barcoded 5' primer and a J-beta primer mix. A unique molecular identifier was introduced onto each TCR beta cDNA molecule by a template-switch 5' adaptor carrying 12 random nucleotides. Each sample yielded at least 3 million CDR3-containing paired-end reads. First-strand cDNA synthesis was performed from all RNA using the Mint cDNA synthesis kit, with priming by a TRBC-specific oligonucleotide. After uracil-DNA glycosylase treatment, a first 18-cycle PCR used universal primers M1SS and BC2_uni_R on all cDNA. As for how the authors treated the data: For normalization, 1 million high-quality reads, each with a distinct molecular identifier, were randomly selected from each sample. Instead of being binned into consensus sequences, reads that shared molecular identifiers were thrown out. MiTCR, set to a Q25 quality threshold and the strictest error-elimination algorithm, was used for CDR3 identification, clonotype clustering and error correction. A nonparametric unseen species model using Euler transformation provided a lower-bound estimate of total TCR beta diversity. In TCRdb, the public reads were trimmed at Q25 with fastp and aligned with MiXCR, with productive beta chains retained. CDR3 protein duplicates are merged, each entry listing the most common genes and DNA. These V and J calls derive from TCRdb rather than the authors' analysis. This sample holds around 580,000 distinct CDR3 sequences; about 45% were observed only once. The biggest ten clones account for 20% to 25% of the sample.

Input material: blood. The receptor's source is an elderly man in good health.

The CDR3 sequence is CASSEARWDGQPQHF. The nucleotide sequence reads TGTGCCAGCAGTGAAGCGCGCTGGGACGGACAGCCCCAGCATTTT. The sequence links TRBV2 to TRBJ1-5; perhaps TRBD1 is the D gene, with 5 bases matching. For CDR1 and CDR2, the germline V gene lists SNHLY and FYNNEI. Cut back by 0 bases and 7 bases, the V and J ends lie 13 bases apart. Measured from the cysteine to the phenylalanine, the CDR3 is 15 residues long. The entry retains the CDR3 DNA only, 45 bases that are in frame from base 1.